The 23 T cell receptor beta chains below come from one sample, sequenced in a study of cytomegalovirus exposure and HLA in healthy donors. Use of 60 Vbeta and 13 Jbeta primers characterized the PCR. The method was immunoSEQ multiplex PCR; TCRdb's version includes in-frame clones alone and lacks a portion of them. The sample has about 140,000 clones; about 75% are singletons. Sequencing was done on a sample of PBMCs. Every receptor here comes from a man between 18 and 29 years old in good health and CMV-seropositive.

The V and J genes are TRBV27 and TRBJ1-1; D perhaps matches TRBD1 (6 bases). The V gene's germline CDR1 is MNHEY and CDR2 SMNVEV (reference sequence). The CDR3 runs to 14 residues. V gave up 4 bases and J gave up 3 bases, with 12 bases separating them. The CDR3 bases are TGTGCCAGCAGTTCCCAGGGACACCACACTGAAGCTTTCTTT. Its translation is CASSSQGHHTEAFF.

The chain combines TRBV11-3 with TRBJ2-7; possibly TRBD2 for D (6 bases). The CDR3 runs 14 residues. V was trimmed by 2 bases and J by 5 bases, leaving 13 bases between them. Per germline, CDR1 SGHNT and CDR2 YENEEA. CDR3 bases: TGTGCCAGCAGCTTATCTCCCTCGGGGGACGAGCAGTACTTC. Protein: CASSLSPSGDEQYF.

The rearrangement joins TRBV7-2 to TRBJ2-1; the D gene is possibly TRBD2 (5 bases). Germline V gene sequence: CDR1 SGHTA, CDR2 FQGNSA. The CDR3 contains 15 residues. Trimming took off 3 bases at V and 5 bases at J, with 14 bases between the two ends. The CDR3: CASSFTSAVDNEQFF. CDR3 coding DNA: TGTGCCAGCAGCTTCACTTCAGCGGTAGACAATGAGCAGTTCTTC.

This chain uses TRBV7-2 with TRBJ1-2; a weak D match, TRBD1 (5 bases). Germline CDR1 SGHTA, CDR2 FQGNSA. CDR3 size: 14 residues. The ends were cut back, 5 bases at V and 5 bases at J, with 15 bases in the middle. DNA of the CDR3: TGTGCCAGCAGCCAAATGGACATTTCATATGGCTACACCTTC. Its translation: CASSQMDISYGYTF.

V and J are TRBV6-6 and TRBJ2-3; D is perhaps TRBD2 (5 bases). CDR3 length: 12 amino acids. Per germline, CDR1 MNHNY and CDR2 SVGAGI (reference sequence). Deletions cut 6 bases from V and 10 bases from J, with 14 bases between. The CDR3 DNA reads TGTGCCAGCAGCCCCCCCGGACTGGCGCAGTATTTT. It translates to CASSPPGLAQYF.

This sequence joins TRBV30 and TRBJ2-2, with 8 positions matching TRBD2. The CDR3 has 19 residues. Trimming at V came to 0 bases and at J to 5 bases, leaving 17 bases not matched to a gene. CDR1 GTSNPN and CDR2 SVGIG come from the germline V gene (reference sequence). CDR3 in DNA: TGTGCCTGGAGTGTATCGTTCGGGAGGGCCGTTGAAGAAACCGGGGAGCTGTTTTTT. This gives the protein CAWSVSFGRAVEETGELFF.

There are a few counts of this clone. V usage is TRBV11-2 and J usage is TRBJ1-5; TRBD1 is a possible D gene (5 bases). CDR3 length: 13 residues. Per germline, CDR1 SGHAT and CDR2 FQNNGV. Trimming left V 0 bases short and J 5 bases short, with 5 bases between. The DNA of the CDR3 is TGTGCCAGCAGCTTAGAAGGGGATCAGCCCCAGCATTTT. It yields the protein CASSLEGDQPQHF.

The chain recombines TRBV13 with TRBJ2-7; 10 nucleotides match TRBD2. With V trimmed by 7 bases and J by 4 bases, 13 bases remained unmatched. The CDR3 contains 16 residues. The germline CDR1 and CDR2 sequences are PRHDT and FYEKMQ (reference sequence). Here the CDR3 reads CASTQSWASGSYEQYF. The CDR3 DNA is TGTGCCAGCACCCAAAGCTGGGCTAGCGGGAGTTACGAGCAGTACTTC.

This chain joins TRBV7-9 and TRBJ1-3; D remains ambiguous. Germline V gives CDR1 SEHNR, CDR2 FQNEAQ (reference sequence). V gave up 5 bases and J gave up 0 bases, with 8 bases separating them. The CDR3 is 14 amino acids. The DNA for the CDR3 is TGTGCCAGCAGCCGACTGAGCTCTGGAAACACCATATATTTT. It codes for CASSRLSSGNTIYF.

The chain couples TRBV29-1 to TRBJ1-4; D uncertain. Germline lookup yields CDR1 SQVTM and CDR2 ANQGSEA. The CDR3 has 13 residues. Trimming shortened V by 3 bases and J by 0 bases, and 5 bases separated the two germline ends. DNA of the CDR3: TGCAGCGTTGAGACTGCAACTAATGAAAAACTGTTTTTT. It specifies CSVETATNEKLFF.

In regard to this clone: Other DNA sequences in this specimen translate into the identical CDR3. The chain has TRBV7-6 and TRBJ2-7; TRBD1 matches 8 bases. The CDR3 covers 14 residues. Germline V lookup: CDR1 SGHVS, CDR2 FNYEAQ. V lost 2 bases and J lost 3; bases outside the gene matches: 3. The CDR3 spells CASSLSDRGYEQYF. CDR3 sequence (DNA): TGTGCCAGCAGCTTAAGCGACAGGGGCTACGAGCAGTACTTC. Filled out from reference TRBV7-6 and TRBJ2-7, the complete variable domain reads GAGVSQSPRYKVTKRGQDVALRCDPISGHVSLYWYRQALGQGPEFLTYFNYEAQQDKSGLPNDRFSAERPEGSISTLTIQRTEQRDSAMYRCASSLSDRGYEQYFGPGTRLTVT.

This clone was seen a handful of times. V usage is TRBV2 and J usage is TRBJ2-2, with D uncertain. This CDR3 comprises 13 residues. V lost 7 bases and J 6 bases, leaving 12 bases between the germline ends. CDR1 is SNHLY, CDR2 FYNNEI, per germline. CDR3: CASTHGGSGELFF. CDR3 DNA sequence: TGTGCCAGCACCCATGGCGGCTCCGGGGAGCTGTTTTTT.

The CDR3 nucleotides are TGTGCCAGCTCAACCGATTTAGGGGGACAGCCCCAGCATTTT. Amino acid sequence: CASSTDLGGQPQHF. The chain employs TRBV18 and TRBJ1-5; the D gene is possibly TRBD1 (6 bases). CDR1 KGHSH and CDR2 LQKENI come from the germline V gene. The CDR3 extends over 14 amino acids. V was trimmed by 5 bases and J by 7 bases, leaving 15 bases between them.

The chain has TRBV2 and TRBJ1-4; D is uncertain. Germline assignment: CDR1 SNHLY and CDR2 FYNNEI. V was clipped by 8 bases and J by 0 bases, with 7 bases between them. CDR3 length: 13 amino acids. The CDR3 spells CASLGSTNEKLFF. The CDR3 DNA follows: TGTGCCAGCTTGGGCTCAACTAATGAAAAACTGTTTTTT.

The chain links TRBV10-3 to TRBJ2-1; 8 nucleotides line up with TRBD2. CDR1 and CDR2 from the germline V gene are ENHRY and SYGVKD. V lost 3 bases to trimming and J lost 9 bases; unmatched junction nucleotides: 7. The CDR3 extends over 14 amino acids. The CDR3 sequence is CAISEKRESGEQFF. CDR3 sequence (DNA): TGTGCCATCAGTGAAAAGCGGGAGTCCGGTGAGCAGTTCTTC.

The V call is TRBV15, the J call TRBJ1-5, with 7 positions matching TRBD1. Germline V gene sequence: CDR1 LNHNV, CDR2 YYDKDF (reference sequence). CDR3 size: 18 residues. The ends lost 1 base at V and 1 base at J; junction bases unmatched: 10. CDR3: CATSRGLTGLGSNQPQHF. For the CDR3, the DNA is TGTGCCACCAGCAGAGGCCTGACAGGGCTGGGCAGCAATCAGCCCCAGCATTTT.

This clone has a handful of counts. The chain links TRBV7-2 to TRBJ1-2; TRBD1 agrees at 9 bases. The germline V gene encodes CDR1 SGHTA and CDR2 FQGNSA. The CDR3 runs 12 residues. The V and J ends lost 10 bases and 10 bases, in that order; junction bases with no gene match: 10. The CDR3 sequence is CANLGDRVVYTF. The CDR3 DNA reads as TGTGCCAATCTTGGGGACAGGGTTGTCTACACCTTC.

This chain connects TRBV30 to TRBJ1-4; perhaps TRBD1 as D (6 bases). Trimming stripped 8 bases from V and 13 bases from J, with 20 bases between. CDR1 is GTSNPN and CDR2 is SVGIG in the germline V gene (reference sequence). The CDR3 totals 12 residues. The DNA of the CDR3 is TGTGCCACCCCTCAGGGGTCCGGCCGACTGTTTTTT. It translates to CATPQGSGRLFF.

J is TRBJ2-1 and V is TRBV13; possible D gene TRBD1, 5 bases. The CDR3 has 18 residues. The germline CDR1 and CDR2 sequences are PRHDT and FYEKMQ (reference sequence). Trimming took off 4 bases at V and 0 bases at J, with 19 bases between the two ends. The DNA of the CDR3 is TGTGCCAGCAGCTCTCCGCAGCAGGGCAGGAGCTCCTACAATGAGCAGTTCTTC. Translating it yields CASSSPQQGRSSYNEQFF.

The chain is built from TRBV27 and TRBJ2-2; no clear D. The CDR3 spans 16 residues. Trimming stripped 6 bases from V and 5 bases from J, with 19 bases between. Germline-derived CDR1 and CDR2 are MNHEY and SMNVEV (reference sequence). This CDR3 reads CASSSNSLSGTGELFF. DNA of the CDR3: TGTGCCAGCAGCTCAAACTCACTGAGTGGTACCGGGGAGCTGTTTTTT.

This clone was seen just once. V gene TRBV7-2 combines with J gene TRBJ2-1; 7 nucleotides agree with TRBD2. The CDR3 has 15 residues. The V gene's germline CDR1 is SGHTA and CDR2 FQGNSA. J gave up 1 base and V 7 bases, and 7 bases lay outside the gene matches. The CDR3 loop reads CASTRRESSYNEQFF. DNA for the CDR3: TGTGCCAGCACCAGGCGGGAGTCTTCCTACAATGAGCAGTTCTTC. The variable domain in full, with the rest retrieved from reference TRBV7-2 and TRBJ2-1, is GAGVSQSPSNKVTEKGKDVELRCDPISGHTALYWYRQSLGQGLEFLIYFQGNSAPDKSGLPSDRFSAERTGGSVSTLTIQRTQQEDSAVYLCASTRRESSYNEQFFGPGTRLTVL.

This sequence joins TRBV6-1 and TRBJ1-1; D perhaps matches TRBD1 (5 bases). The ends were cut back, 2 bases at V and 1 base at J, with 8 bases in the middle. CDR1 and CDR2 (germline): MNHNS, SASEGT. CDR3 size: 14 residues. This CDR3 reads CASSELGANTEAFF. The CDR3, as DNA: TGTGCCAGCAGTGAATTAGGGGCGAACACTGAAGCTTTCTTT.

This clone appeared a single time. The chain is built from TRBV6-1 and TRBJ2-7, with 10 bases lining up with TRBD1. CDR3 size: 15 residues. Germline V gene sequence: CDR1 MNHNS, CDR2 SASEGT. V was clipped by 4 bases and J by 6 bases; unmatched bases: 9. The CDR3 coding sequence is TGTGCCAGCAGTGCAGGACAGGGGGGATATCGCGAGCAGTACTTC. Translation: CASSAGQGGYREQYF.